This TCR beta chain appears in the sequencing data of a study of cytomegalovirus exposure and HLA in healthy donors. This clone was seen only once. Antigen: not known. The CDR3 contains 16 residues. The V gene's germline CDR1 is SGHTA and CDR2 FQGNSA. The V and J ends lost 5 bases and 2 bases, in that order; junction bases with no gene match: 7. The PCR had 60 Vbeta and 13 Jbeta primers. Only in-frame clones appear in the TCRdb table, and some are missing; sequencing was by immunoSEQ multiplex PCR. The sample lists under 200,000 clones; 55% to 80% were seen once. Study-wide results and limits: In a later analysis, HLA-associated TCR beta chains were more clonally expanded than equally common others. Rare sequences made up most TCRs, while some public TCRs were found in many donors.

The chain has TRBV7-2 and TRBJ2-5; the match to TRBD2 covers 11 bases. The TCR originated in a woman between 18 and 29 years old in good health and CMV-seropositive. What was sequenced was PBMCs. CDR3 sequence: CASSPTRLAGQETQYF. As DNA, the CDR3 is TGTGCCAGCAGCCCAACTAGACTAGCGGGGCAAGAGACCCAGTACTTC.